The source of this T cell receptor (beta chain) is a study of T cells after yellow fever vaccination. Study-wide results and limits: In post-booster samples, most primary-vaccination clones reappeared (about 95% CD4, nearly 90% CD8).

This CDR3 is built from 17 residues. V lost 6 bases to trimming and J lost 0 bases; unmatched junction nucleotides: 8. Germline loops: CDR1 MDHEN, CDR2 SYDVKM. TCRdb processed the 5' RACE reads anew with MiXCR; each CDR3 protein has one entry. The sample lists 610,000 or so distinct CDR3 sequences, approximately 13% occurring once. On this clonotype: What it binds is unknown.

The gene calls are TRBV28 and TRBJ1-6; 7 bases are a match to TRBD1. This sequence was found in a man younger than 40 who received the YFV17D yellow fever vaccine. The sequencing used PBMCs, collected on the day of the yellow fever booster vaccination. DNA of the CDR3: TGTGCCAGCAGAAAGGGACAGCTAAGCTCCTATAATTCACCCCTCCACTTT. Protein product: CASRKGQLSSYNSPLHF.